This entry concerns a single T cell receptor beta chain. Its target is not known. These data belong to a study of shared clonotypes between healthy human individuals. Study conclusions and caveats: The sharing of 4.5% to 5.5% of naive CD4 clonotypes was seen across a handful of donors. Memory subsets generally showed smaller estimated richness than naive subsets did.

Authors' data handling: Junction-only sequences without quality scores came from ImmunoSEQ, so filtering differed. The table came from immunoSEQ multiplex PCR; TCRdb's copy has only in-frame clones and leaves some out. Clonal size and the V and J genes are those of that table, whereas D and trimming came from the DNA. Of around 700,000 clones in the sample, more than 70% were seen once. Germline assignment: CDR1 SGHTA and CDR2 FQGTGA. This CDR3 comprises 16 residues. The ends lost 5 bases at V and 5 bases at J; junction bases unmatched: 10. The TCR originated in a woman in her 30s in good health. The sequenced sample was memory CD4+ T cells sorted from blood. As for subset: CD45RA-negative fraction. The rearrangement uses TRBV7-3 and TRBJ2-7; 12 positions agree with TRBD1. The CDR3 sequence: CASSPSGDRGLNEQYF. The CDR3 coding sequence is TGTGCCAGCAGCCCTAGTGGGGACAGGGGGCTTAACGAGCAGTACTTC.